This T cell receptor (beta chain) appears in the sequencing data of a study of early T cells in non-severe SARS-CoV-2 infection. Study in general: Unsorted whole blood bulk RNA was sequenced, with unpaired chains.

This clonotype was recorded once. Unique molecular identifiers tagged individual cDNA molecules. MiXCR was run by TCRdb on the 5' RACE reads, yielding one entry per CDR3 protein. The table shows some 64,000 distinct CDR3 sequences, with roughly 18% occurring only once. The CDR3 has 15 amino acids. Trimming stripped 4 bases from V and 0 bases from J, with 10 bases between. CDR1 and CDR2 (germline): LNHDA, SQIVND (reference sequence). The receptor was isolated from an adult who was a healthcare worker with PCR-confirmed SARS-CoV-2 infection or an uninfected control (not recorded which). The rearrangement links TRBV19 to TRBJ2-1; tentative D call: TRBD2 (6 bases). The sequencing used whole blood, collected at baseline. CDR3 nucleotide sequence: TGTGCCAGTAGTACCAGGAGGGACTCCTACAATGAGCAGTTCTTC. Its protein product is CASSTRRDSYNEQFF.